This T cell receptor beta chain was retrieved from a study of cytomegalovirus exposure and HLA in healthy donors. Germline CDR1 reads SGHKS; CDR2 reads YYEKEE (reference sequence). The V and J ends lost 0 bases and 5 bases respectively, with 12 bases between them. CDR3 length equals 15 residues. Primers included in the PCR were 60 Vbeta and 13 Jbeta primers. Produced via immunoSEQ multiplex PCR; TCRdb's table is partial and in-frame only. The sample carries approximately 130,000 clones, around 86% recorded once. The sequence derives from a woman between 50 and 59 years old in good health and CMV-seropositive. The V call is TRBV5-5, the J call TRBJ1-5, with no clear D. Sequences were obtained from PBMCs. For the CDR3, the DNA is TGTGCCAGCAGCTTGGGTGGGGAGGGAGATCAGCCCCAGCATTTT. Protein: CASSLGGEGDQPQHF.